This T cell receptor beta chain was obtained from a study of shared clonotypes between healthy human individuals. Notes on the study in general: Four donors had about 5.1% of their naive CD4 clonotypes in common. Naive subsets, compared against memory subsets, generally had larger estimated richness values.

The germline V gene encodes CDR1 MNHEY and CDR2 SVGAGI. V was clipped by 0 bases and J by 1 base, with 8 bases between them. The CDR3 runs to 15 residues. Details on this clone: The antigen remains unidentified. Other nucleotide sequences in the sample specify the same CDR3.

Generated by immunoSEQ multiplex PCR, the TCRdb table keeps only in-frame clones and is missing some. The table has nearly 2 million clones, 85% to 95% seen once. Naive CD8 cells lacked CD45RO and underwent positive selection for CCR7, leaving out terminally differentiated effector memory CD45RA+ cells. The sample comprised naive CD8+ T cells sorted from blood. This sequence joins TRBV6-5 and TRBJ2-3; D is possibly TRBD1 (6 bases). This sequence was found in a man aged 18 to 29 in good health. This chain's CDR3 is CASSYSPGGTDTQYF. DNA of the CDR3: TGTGCCAGCAGTTACTCGCCAGGGGGCACAGATACGCAGTATTTT.